These 12 T cell receptor beta chains came from one sample sequenced in a study of T cells in Graves' hyperthyroidism and ophthalmopathy. What was amplified from RNA transcripts were TCR beta CDR3 regions. The primer set for the first-round RT-PCR of the TCR CDR3 was HTBI. Each CDR3 protein is one row after TCRdb ran MiXCR on the multiplex PCR reads. The sample lists approximately 370,000 distinct CDR3 sequences; 15% were seen once. The specimen was blood. These receptors all come from a woman in her thirties with Graves' hyperthyroidism.

The chain joins TRBV4-1 to TRBJ2-4, with D maybe TRBD1 (7 bases). V was shortened by 0 bases and J by 4 bases, with 13 bases between the two germline ends. The CDR3 has 16 amino acids. Looked up from germline, CDR1 is MGHRA and CDR2 is YSYEKL. The CDR3 here is CASSQDLAGGKNIQYF. The CDR3, as DNA: TGCGCCAGCAGCCAAGATCTGGCAGGGGGGAAAAACATTCAGTACTTC.

In its sample, this clonotype was seen a few times. The chain is built from TRBV7-8 and TRBJ2-5; 10 nucleotides align to TRBD2. This CDR3 has 15 residues. Germline CDR1 reads SGHVS; CDR2 reads FQNEAQ. Trimming cost V 3 bases and J 1 base; bases outside gene matches: 2. In DNA form, the CDR3 reads TGTGCCAGCAGCTTTAGCGGGAGGCCCCAAGAGACCCAGTACTTC. This gives the protein CASSFSGRPQETQYF.

In this sample, this clonotype turned up many times. The rearrangement uses TRBV6-2 or TRBV6-3 and TRBJ2-7, with TRBD2 identical over 9 bases. The CDR3 extends over 13 amino acids. The V gene's germline CDR1 is MNHEY and CDR2 SVGEGT. The junction had 3 bases not matched to a gene; V was cut back by 8 bases and J by 1 base. The chain's CDR3 is CASRAGGSYEQYF. As DNA, the CDR3 is TGTGCCAGCCGAGCGGGAGGATCCTACGAGCAGTACTTC.

In this sample, this clonotype turned up many times. The rearrangement joins TRBV12-3 or TRBV12-4 to TRBJ1-1, with no clear D. V was trimmed by 3 bases and J by 0 bases, leaving 5 bases between them. The CDR3 extends over 13 amino acids. DNA for the CDR3: TGTGCCAGCAGTTTTAATATGAACACTGAAGCTTTCTTT. This encodes CASSFNMNTEAFF.

This clonotype came up many times. The rearrangement joins TRBV7-2 to TRBJ2-1; 7 bases map to TRBD1. Germline V lookup: CDR1 SGHTA, CDR2 FQGNSA. CDR3 size: 13 residues. V was clipped by 5 bases and J by 9 bases; unmatched bases: 7. The CDR3 DNA reads as TGTGCCAGCAGCGCATTACAGGGGAGTGAGCAGTTCTTC. It encodes CASSALQGSEQFF.

This clonotype was counted many times. V and J are TRBV7-8 and TRBJ1-1, with D hard to call. With 5 bases removed from V and 10 bases from J, the gap between germline ends came to 26 bases. Germline V gene sequence: CDR1 SGHVS, CDR2 FQNEAQ. The CDR3 contains 16 residues. CDR3 region: CASSLDMAPLGEGAFF. The CDR3 bases are TGTGCCAGCAGCCTCGATATGGCCCCGCTGGGAGAGGGAGCTTTCTTT.

This clonotype was recorded a few times. This sequence joins TRBV5-1 and TRBJ1-1; D ambiguous. CDR3 length: 13 residues. The germline V gene has CDR1 SGHRS and CDR2 YFSETQ. The germline V and J ends were trimmed by 1 base and 5 bases, with 9 bases remaining between them. DNA of the CDR3: TGCGCCAGCAGCTTGATTCTGGGGACTGAAGCTTTCTTT. As protein: CASSLILGTEAFF.

The chain links TRBV30 to TRBJ1-3; the D is unclear. Germline CDR1 is GTSNPN and CDR2 is SVGIG (reference sequence). V was pared by 4 bases and J by 0 bases, with 13 bases between. CDR3 size: 15 residues. This CDR3 reads CAWKLRGSSGNTIYF. CDR3 sequence (DNA): TGTGCCTGGAAGCTCCGTGGGAGCTCTGGAAACACCATATATTTT.

As concerns this clonotype: Relative to the germline gene, one junction end is altered; a read error may explain this. This CDR3 is CASSPETSGYNKQFF. DNA for the CDR3: TGTGCCAGCTCACCTGAGACTAGCGGATACAATAAGCAGTTCTTC. This chain links TRBV18 with TRBJ2-1, with TRBD2 matching over 9 bases. Germline-derived CDR1 and CDR2 are KGHSH and LQKENI. The CDR3 runs 15 residues.

This clonotype was detected a few times. J is TRBJ1-2 and V is TRBV20-1, with a possible D match to TRBD1 (6 bases). The CDR3 extends over 14 amino acids. V was shortened by 3 bases and J by 3 bases, with 14 bases between the two germline ends. Germline CDR1 DFQATT, CDR2 SNEGSKA (reference sequence). The CDR3 coding sequence is TGCAGTGCTAGTATGAGATCAGGGGACTATGGCTACACCTTC. This translates into CSASMRSGDYGYTF.

This clonotype was detected only a few times. The chain couples TRBV20-1 to TRBJ1-2; D is perhaps TRBD1 (6 bases). This CDR3 contains 13 residues. The V gene lost 0 bases and the J gene lost 8 bases, with 13 bases spanning the gap. CDR1 and CDR2 (germline): DFQATT, SNEGSKA (reference sequence). The chain's CDR3 is CSARDATGKGYTF. In DNA, the CDR3 is TGCAGTGCTAGAGATGCCACAGGGAAGGGCTACACCTTC.

This clonotype showed up many times. CDR3 nucleotide sequence: TGTGCCAGCAGCTTGGATCAGCGGGACAGGGGAGGCACTGAAGCTTTCTTT. Encoded protein: CASSLDQRDRGGTEAFF. This rearrangement joins TRBV7-9 to TRBJ1-1; TRBD1 aligns across 10 bases. CDR1 SEHNR and CDR2 FQNEAQ come from the germline V gene (reference sequence). The CDR3 has 17 residues. Losses at the gene ends were 3 bases for V and 4 bases for J; bases not matched to a gene: 11.